Included here is one T cell receptor beta chain sequence, with context. CDR3 size: 16 residues. Trimming took 1 base from V and 4 from J; bases not matched to a gene: 7. Germline V lookup: CDR1 SGHAT, CDR2 FQNNGV. The sample originates from a study of T cell changes during pregnancy in multiple sclerosis. Generated by immunoSEQ multiplex PCR, the TCRdb table keeps only in-frame clones and is missing some. Here the sample spans 65,000 to 85,000 clones, over 85% being singletons. The receptor was derived from a female donor with multiple sclerosis, enrolled in a pregnancy study. This sample comprised CD4+ T cells from peripheral blood mononuclear cells, obtained before pregnancy. The chain joins TRBV11-2 to TRBJ1-2; TRBD1 matches at 9 bases. In nucleotides, the CDR3 is TGTGCCAGCAGCTTAGGCCCGGACAGGGGCGGCTATGGCTACACCTTC. It translates to CASSLGPDRGGYGYTF.